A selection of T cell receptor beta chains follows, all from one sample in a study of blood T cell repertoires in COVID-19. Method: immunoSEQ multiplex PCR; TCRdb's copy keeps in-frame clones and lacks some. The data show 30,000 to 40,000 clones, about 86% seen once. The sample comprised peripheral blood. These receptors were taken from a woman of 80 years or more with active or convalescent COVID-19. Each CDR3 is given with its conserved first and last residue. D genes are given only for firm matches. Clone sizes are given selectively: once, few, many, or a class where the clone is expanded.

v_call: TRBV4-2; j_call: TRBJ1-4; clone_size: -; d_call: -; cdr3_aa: CASSQVEGHSEKLFF; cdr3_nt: TGTGCCAGCAGCCAAGTCGAGGGTCATAGTGAAAAACTGTTTTTT
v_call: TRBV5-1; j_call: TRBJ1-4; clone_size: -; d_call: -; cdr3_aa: CASRYVGNLMRATNEKLFF; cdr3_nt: TGCGCCAGCAGATATGTGGGAAATCTAATGAGGGCAACTAATGAAAAACTGTTTTTT
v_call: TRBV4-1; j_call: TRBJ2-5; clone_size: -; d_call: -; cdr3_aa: CASSPSHEGEETQYF; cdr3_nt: TGCGCCAGCAGCCCATCTCACGAGGGGGAGGAGACCCAGTACTTC
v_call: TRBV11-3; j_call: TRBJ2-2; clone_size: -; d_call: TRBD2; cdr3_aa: CASSDFGVAGTGELFF; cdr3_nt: TGTGCCAGCAGCGATTTCGGAGTAGCGGGCACCGGGGAGCTGTTTTTT
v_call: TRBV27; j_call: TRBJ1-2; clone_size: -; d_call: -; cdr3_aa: CASSPSQGPYGYTF; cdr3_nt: TGTGCCAGCAGTCCTTCACAGGGCCCCTATGGCTACACCTTC
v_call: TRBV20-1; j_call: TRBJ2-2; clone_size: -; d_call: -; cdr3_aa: CSASQQSTGELFF; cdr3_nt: TGCAGTGCTAGTCAACAATCCACCGGGGAGCTGTTTTTT
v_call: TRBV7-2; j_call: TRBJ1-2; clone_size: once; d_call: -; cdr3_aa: CASSPSDTDGYTF; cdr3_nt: TGTGCCAGTAGCCCCTCAGACACGGATGGCTACACCTTC
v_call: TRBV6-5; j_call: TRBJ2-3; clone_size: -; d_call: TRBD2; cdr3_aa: CASSYGLAGRTDTQYF; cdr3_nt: TGTGCCAGCAGTTACGGTCTAGCGGGTCGCACAGATACGCAGTATTTT
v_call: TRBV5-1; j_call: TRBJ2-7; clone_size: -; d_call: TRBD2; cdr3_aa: CASSPGTSGASYEQYF; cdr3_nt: TGCGCCAGCAGCCCAGGGACTAGCGGGGCCAGCTACGAGCAGTACTTC
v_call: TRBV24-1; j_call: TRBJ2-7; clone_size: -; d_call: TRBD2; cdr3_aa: CATSQAGWGEQYF; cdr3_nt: TGTGCCACCAGTCAAGCGGGATGGGGCGAGCAGTACTTC
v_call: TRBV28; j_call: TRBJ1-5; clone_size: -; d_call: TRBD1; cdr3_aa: CASTGTGDNQPQHF; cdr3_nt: TGTGCCAGCACCGGGACAGGGGACAATCAGCCCCAGCATTTT
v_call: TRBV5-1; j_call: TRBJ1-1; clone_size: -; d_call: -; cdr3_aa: CASSFGDMPNTEAFF; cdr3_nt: TGCGCCAGCAGCTTTGGGGACATGCCGAACACTGAAGCTTTCTTT
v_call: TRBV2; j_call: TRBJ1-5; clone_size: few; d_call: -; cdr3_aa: CASSDYSFHQPQHF; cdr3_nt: TGTGCCAGCAGTGATTACTCTTTTCATCAGCCCCAGCATTTT
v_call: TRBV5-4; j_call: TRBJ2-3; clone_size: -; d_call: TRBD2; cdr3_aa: CASSPTTGTSGGDTQYF; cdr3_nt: TGTGCCAGCAGCCCGACGACCGGGACTAGCGGGGGAGATACGCAGTATTTT
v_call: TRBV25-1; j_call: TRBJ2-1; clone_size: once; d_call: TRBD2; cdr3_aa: CASSRLAGGSSYNEQFF; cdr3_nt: TGTGCCAGCAGTCGCCTAGCGGGAGGGAGCTCCTACAATGAGCAGTTCTTC
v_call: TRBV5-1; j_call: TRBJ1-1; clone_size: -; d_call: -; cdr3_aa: CASSSGFLNTEAFF; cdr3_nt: TGCGCCAGCAGCTCGGGATTCCTCAACACTGAAGCTTTCTTT
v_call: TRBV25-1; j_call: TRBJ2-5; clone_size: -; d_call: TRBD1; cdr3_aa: CASSEFVGQGGWKTQYF; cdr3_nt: TGTGCCAGCAGTGAATTCGTAGGACAGGGGGGATGGAAGACCCAGTACTTC
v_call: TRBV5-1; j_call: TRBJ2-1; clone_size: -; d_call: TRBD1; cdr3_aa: CASSLEGARRYNEQFF; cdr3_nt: TGCGCCAGCAGCTTGGAGGGGGCGCGTCGCTACAATGAGCAGTTCTTC
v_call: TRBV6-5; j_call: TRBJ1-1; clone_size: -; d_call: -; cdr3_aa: CASSYSPGMGTEAFF; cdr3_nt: TGTGCCAGCAGTTACTCCCCAGGGATGGGCACTGAAGCTTTCTTT
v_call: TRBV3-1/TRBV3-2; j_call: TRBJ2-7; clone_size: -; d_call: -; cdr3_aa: CASSQDQAGGSYEQYF; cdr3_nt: TGTGCCAGCAGCCAAGATCAGGCAGGGGGGTCCTACGAGCAGTACTTC
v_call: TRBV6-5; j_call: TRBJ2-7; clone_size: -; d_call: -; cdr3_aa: CASSYKRHSYEQYF; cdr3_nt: TGTGCCAGCAGTTACAAGCGGCACTCCTACGAGCAGTACTTC
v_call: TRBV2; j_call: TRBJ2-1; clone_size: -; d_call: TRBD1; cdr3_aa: CAIPGQGRNEQFF; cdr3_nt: TGTGCCATCCCCGGACAGGGGAGGAATGAGCAGTTCTTC
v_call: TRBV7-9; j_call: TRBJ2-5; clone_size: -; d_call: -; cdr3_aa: CASSLSVGSAETQYF; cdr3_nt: TGTGCCAGCAGCTTATCGGTTGGTAGCGCGGAGACCCAGTACTTC
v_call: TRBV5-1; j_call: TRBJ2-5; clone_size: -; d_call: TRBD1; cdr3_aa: CASSTWTGGQETQYF; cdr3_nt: TGCGCCAGCAGCACCTGGACAGGGGGGCAAGAGACCCAGTACTTC
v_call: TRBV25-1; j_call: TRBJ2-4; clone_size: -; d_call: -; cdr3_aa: CASSDSGRAKNIQYF; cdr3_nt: TGTGCCAGCAGTGATTCAGGCCGAGCCAAAAACATTCAGTACTTC
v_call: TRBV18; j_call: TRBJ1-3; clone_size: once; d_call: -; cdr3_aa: CASSPPPGQGNTIYF; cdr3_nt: TGTGCCAGCTCACCACCTCCAGGGCAGGGAAACACCATATATTTT
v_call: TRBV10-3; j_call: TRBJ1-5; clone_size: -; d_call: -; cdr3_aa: CAISESRGGGQPQHF; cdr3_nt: TGTGCCATCAGTGAGTCCAGGGGCGGGGGTCAGCCCCAGCATTTT
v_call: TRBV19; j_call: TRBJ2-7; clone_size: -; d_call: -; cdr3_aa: CANNQGQFPPYEQYF; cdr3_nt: TGTGCCAATAACCAGGGGCAGTTCCCCCCCTACGAGCAGTACTTC
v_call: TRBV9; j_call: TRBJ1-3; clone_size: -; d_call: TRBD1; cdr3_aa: CASSVGQGVTGNTIYF; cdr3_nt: TGTGCCAGCAGCGTAGGACAGGGAGTAACTGGAAACACCATATATTTT
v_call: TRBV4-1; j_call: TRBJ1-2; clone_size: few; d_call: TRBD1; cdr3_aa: CASSQQGALGYTF; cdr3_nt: TGCGCCAGCAGCCAACAGGGGGCCCTAGGCTACACCTTC
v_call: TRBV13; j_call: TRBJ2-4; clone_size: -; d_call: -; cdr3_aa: CASSPDSNIQYF; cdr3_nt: TGTGCCAGCAGCCCGGACAGTAACATTCAGTACTTC
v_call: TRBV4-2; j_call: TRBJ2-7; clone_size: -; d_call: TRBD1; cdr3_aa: CASSQIQGSDEQYF; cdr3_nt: TGTGCCAGCAGCCAGATACAGGGGAGCGACGAGCAGTACTTC
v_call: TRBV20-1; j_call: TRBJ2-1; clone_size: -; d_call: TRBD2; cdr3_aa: CSASLGKRGAPIGYNEQFF; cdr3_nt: TGCAGTGCTAGTTTAGGGAAGCGGGGGGCGCCGATCGGGTACAATGAGCAGTTCTTC
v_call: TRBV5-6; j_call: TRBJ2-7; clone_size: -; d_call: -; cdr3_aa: CASSFAGTSYEQYF; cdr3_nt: TGTGCCAGCAGCTTTGCGGGGACCTCCTACGAGCAGTACTTC
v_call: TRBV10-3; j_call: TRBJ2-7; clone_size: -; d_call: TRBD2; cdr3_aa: CATAQTSGGLSYEQYF; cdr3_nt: TGTGCCACCGCCCAGACTAGCGGGGGCCTTTCCTACGAGCAGTACTTC
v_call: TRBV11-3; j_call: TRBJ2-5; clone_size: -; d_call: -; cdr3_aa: CASSPQYETQYF; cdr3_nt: TGTGCCAGCAGCCCCCAGTACGAGACCCAGTACTTC
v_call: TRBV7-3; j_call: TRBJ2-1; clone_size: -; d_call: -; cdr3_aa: CASSLIAASYNEQFF; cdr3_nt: TGTGCCAGCAGCTTAATAGCGGCTAGCTACAATGAGCAGTTCTTC
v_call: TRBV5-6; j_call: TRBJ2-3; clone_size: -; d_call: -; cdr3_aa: CASRRQSFPTDTQYF; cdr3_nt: TGTGCCAGCAGACGACAGTCGTTCCCTACAGATACGCAGTATTTT
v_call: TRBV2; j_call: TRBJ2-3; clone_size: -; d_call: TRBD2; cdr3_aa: CASGSGVTDTQYF; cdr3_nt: TGTGCCAGCGGTAGCGGGGTCACAGATACGCAGTATTTT
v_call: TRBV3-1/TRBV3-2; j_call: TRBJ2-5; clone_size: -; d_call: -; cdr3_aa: CASSQTGTETLPQYF; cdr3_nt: TGTGCCAGCAGCCAAACAGGAACAGAGACCCTTCCCCAGTACTTC